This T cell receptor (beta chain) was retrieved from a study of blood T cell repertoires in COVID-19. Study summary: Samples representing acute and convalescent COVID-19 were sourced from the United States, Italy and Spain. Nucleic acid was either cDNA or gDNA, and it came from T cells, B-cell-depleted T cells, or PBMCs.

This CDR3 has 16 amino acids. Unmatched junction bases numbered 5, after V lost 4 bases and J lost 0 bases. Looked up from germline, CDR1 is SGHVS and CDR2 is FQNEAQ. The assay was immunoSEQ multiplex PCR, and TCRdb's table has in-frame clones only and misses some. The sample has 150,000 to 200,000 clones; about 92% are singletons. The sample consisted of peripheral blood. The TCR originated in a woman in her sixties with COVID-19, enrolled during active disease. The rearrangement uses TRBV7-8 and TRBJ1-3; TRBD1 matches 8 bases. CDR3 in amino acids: CASSSDRALSGNTIYF. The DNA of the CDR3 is TGTGCCAGCAGCTCGGACAGGGCCCTCTCTGGAAACACCATATATTTT.